The rows below give T cell receptor beta chains drawn from one sample of a study of T cell repertoires in cytomegalovirus infection. TCRdb ran MiXCR on the reads and lists one entry per CDR3 protein. The sample carries roughly 730,000 distinct CDR3 sequences, around 35% recorded once. The antigens for these receptors are not known. Sequenced here: cultured PBMCs, sampled from culture after CMV antigen stimulation. The receptors derive from a human donor in good health (CMV status not recorded). Some clones in this sample may be carry-over from other donors' samples. CDR3s include the opening cysteine and the closing phenylalanine or tryptophan. The order of the fields is clone size, J gene, CDR3 length, V gene, D gene, CDR3 DNA, CDR3 protein. The D gene is left open where the match is weak. The size field is filled for only some rows; it gives once, few, many or a size class.

clone_size: NA; j_call: TRBJ1-1; cdr3_length: 16; v_call: TRBV23-1; d_call: TRBD1; cdr3_nt: TGCGCCAGCAGTTACAGGACAGGGGGAGGGAACACTGAAGCTTTCTTT; cdr3_aa: CASSYRTGGGNTEAFF
clone_size: NA; j_call: TRBJ2-1; cdr3_length: 17; v_call: TRBV5-4; d_call: TRBD2; cdr3_nt: TGTGCCAGCAGCTTGGGACTAGCGGGGGGGCCTAGCAATGAGCAGTTCTTC; cdr3_aa: CASSLGLAGGPSNEQFF
clone_size: NA; j_call: TRBJ2-7; cdr3_length: 18; v_call: TRBV6-1; d_call: TRBD2; cdr3_nt: TGTGCCAGCAGCAGGACGTCTCCGGGACTAGCGGGAACCTACGAGCAGTACTTC; cdr3_aa: CASSRTSPGLAGTYEQYF
clone_size: many; j_call: TRBJ2-7; cdr3_length: 13; v_call: TRBV7-2; d_call: NA; cdr3_nt: TGTGCCAGCAGCTTTAGGGTAAATGACGAGCAGTACTTC; cdr3_aa: CASSFRVNDEQYF
clone_size: NA; j_call: TRBJ2-2; cdr3_length: 16; v_call: TRBV7-2; d_call: NA; cdr3_nt: TGTGCCAGCAGGCCCCCAGGGCTGGGGAACACCGGGGAGCTGTTTTTT; cdr3_aa: CASRPPGLGNTGELFF
clone_size: many; j_call: TRBJ2-1; cdr3_length: 16; v_call: TRBV7-2; d_call: NA; cdr3_nt: TGTGCCAGCAGCTTAAGAATGACGGGAGCGGTGGATGAGCAGTTCTTC; cdr3_aa: CASSLRMTGAVDEQFF
clone_size: NA; j_call: TRBJ2-1; cdr3_length: 10; v_call: TRBV20-1; d_call: NA; cdr3_nt: TGCAGTGCCCCAACCGGAATTGAGTTCTTC; cdr3_aa: CSAPTGIEFF
clone_size: many; j_call: TRBJ1-5; cdr3_length: 13; v_call: TRBV19; d_call: NA; cdr3_nt: TGTGCCAGTAAGCAAAAACCCGGTCAGCCCCAGCATTTT; cdr3_aa: CASKQKPGQPQHF
clone_size: once; j_call: TRBJ1-4; cdr3_length: 15; v_call: TRBV10-3; d_call: TRBD1; cdr3_nt: TGTGCCATCAGTGATGCTCGTGGGACAGGCGAAAAACTGTTTTTT; cdr3_aa: CAISDARGTGEKLFF
clone_size: NA; j_call: TRBJ2-7; cdr3_length: 14; v_call: TRBV6-2/TRBV6-3; d_call: NA; cdr3_nt: TGTGCCAGCAGTTACGCTCTGACATTCGGAGAGCAGTACTTC; cdr3_aa: CASSYALTFGEQYF
clone_size: few; j_call: TRBJ1-1; cdr3_length: 15; v_call: TRBV6-1; d_call: NA; cdr3_nt: TGTGCCAGCACCAGACTGACGGGGGAGGCCACTGAAGCTTTCTTT; cdr3_aa: CASTRLTGEATEAFF
clone_size: few; j_call: TRBJ2-1; cdr3_length: 14; v_call: TRBV7-4; d_call: NA; cdr3_nt: TGTGCCAGCGGGGCTAGCCGGAGCTACAATGAGCAGTTCTTC; cdr3_aa: CASGASRSYNEQFF
clone_size: NA; j_call: TRBJ2-5; cdr3_length: 13; v_call: TRBV4-2; d_call: NA; cdr3_nt: TGTGCCAGCAGCCAAAGAAGGGGTGAGACCCAGTACTTC; cdr3_aa: CASSQRRGETQYF
clone_size: NA; j_call: TRBJ2-3; cdr3_length: 13; v_call: TRBV5-6; d_call: NA; cdr3_nt: TGTGCCAGCAGCAGGACTTGGGAGGATACGCAGTATTTT; cdr3_aa: CASSRTWEDTQYF
clone_size: NA; j_call: TRBJ2-1; cdr3_length: 16; v_call: TRBV6-1; d_call: NA; cdr3_nt: TGTGCCAGCAGTTGGGGAGGTCTAGCGCCCAACAATGAGCAGTTCTTC; cdr3_aa: CASSWGGLAPNNEQFF
clone_size: few; j_call: TRBJ2-3; cdr3_length: 14; v_call: TRBV12-3/TRBV12-4; d_call: NA; cdr3_nt: TGTGCCAGCAGTTTAGCGCCGCTTTCAGTTGCGCAGTATTTT; cdr3_aa: CASSLAPLSVAQYF
clone_size: NA; j_call: TRBJ2-6; cdr3_length: 15; v_call: TRBV12-3/TRBV12-4; d_call: NA; cdr3_nt: TGTGCCAGCAGGCGCGGGACCTCTGGGGCCAACGTCCTGACTTTC; cdr3_aa: CASRRGTSGANVLTF
clone_size: NA; j_call: TRBJ2-6; cdr3_length: 18; v_call: TRBV3-1; d_call: TRBD1; cdr3_nt: TGTGCCAGCAGCCACCACGGGACAGGGGCAGGTGGGGCCAACGTCCTGACTTTC; cdr3_aa: CASSHHGTGAGGANVLTF
clone_size: NA; j_call: TRBJ2-1; cdr3_length: 14; v_call: TRBV19; d_call: TRBD2; cdr3_nt: TGTGCCAGTCAACTAGCGGGGGGGGTCAGTGAGCAGTTCTTC; cdr3_aa: CASQLAGGVSEQFF
clone_size: NA; j_call: TRBJ2-1; cdr3_length: 13; v_call: TRBV12-3/TRBV12-4; d_call: NA; cdr3_nt: TGTGCCAGCAGTTTAACACAGGACAATGAGCAGTTCTTC; cdr3_aa: CASSLTQDNEQFF
clone_size: few; j_call: TRBJ2-7; cdr3_length: 14; v_call: TRBV7-2; d_call: NA; cdr3_nt: TGTGCCAGCAGAAGGGCCCTAGGTTCCTACGAGCAGTACTTC; cdr3_aa: CASRRALGSYEQYF
clone_size: NA; j_call: TRBJ2-3; cdr3_length: 18; v_call: TRBV7-6; d_call: TRBD2; cdr3_nt: TGTGCCAGCAGCTTCACCTCCGGGACTAGCGTGGGACGCGATACGCAGTATTTT; cdr3_aa: CASSFTSGTSVGRDTQYF
clone_size: NA; j_call: TRBJ1-1; cdr3_length: 11; v_call: TRBV10-3; d_call: NA; cdr3_nt: TGTGCCATCAGTGACTTAACTGAAGCTTTCTTT; cdr3_aa: CAISDLTEAFF
clone_size: NA; j_call: TRBJ2-1; cdr3_length: 14; v_call: TRBV12-3/TRBV12-4; d_call: NA; cdr3_nt: TGTGCCAGCAGTGCATCCGGTCCCTACAATGAGCAGTTCTTC; cdr3_aa: CASSASGPYNEQFF
clone_size: many; j_call: TRBJ2-5; cdr3_length: 15; v_call: TRBV7-2; d_call: NA; cdr3_nt: TGTGCCAGCAGCTTCTCCCCCTTATACCAAGAGACCCAGTACTTC; cdr3_aa: CASSFSPLYQETQYF
clone_size: NA; j_call: TRBJ2-5; cdr3_length: 12; v_call: TRBV12-3/TRBV12-4; d_call: NA; cdr3_nt: TGTGCCAGCAGTTGGCTAATCGAGACCCAGTACTTC; cdr3_aa: CASSWLIETQYF
clone_size: few; j_call: TRBJ1-1; cdr3_length: 13; v_call: TRBV20-1; d_call: NA; cdr3_nt: TGCAGTGCTAGAGTCTCCCTAACCACTGAAGCTTTCTTT; cdr3_aa: CSARVSLTTEAFF
clone_size: once; j_call: TRBJ1-6; cdr3_length: 16; v_call: TRBV6-6; d_call: NA; cdr3_nt: TGTGCCAGCCTCCCCGCCCCCCTTGAGCGGAATTCACCCCTCCACTTT; cdr3_aa: CASLPAPLERNSPLHF
clone_size: NA; j_call: TRBJ2-7; cdr3_length: 14; v_call: TRBV7-8; d_call: TRBD1; cdr3_nt: TGTGCCAGCAGCTCGGTGACAGGGTCCGACGAGCAGTACTTC; cdr3_aa: CASSSVTGSDEQYF
clone_size: NA; j_call: TRBJ2-1; cdr3_length: 15; v_call: TRBV5-6; d_call: NA; cdr3_nt: TGTGCCAGCAGCCCCTCCTCCGGGTCAGACGATGAGCAGTTCTTC; cdr3_aa: CASSPSSGSDDEQFF
clone_size: once; j_call: TRBJ2-5; cdr3_length: 13; v_call: TRBV2; d_call: NA; cdr3_nt: TGTGCCATCCAGACGGCGTTCCAAGAGACCCAGTACTTC; cdr3_aa: CAIQTAFQETQYF
clone_size: NA; j_call: TRBJ1-2; cdr3_length: 16; v_call: TRBV5-6; d_call: NA; cdr3_nt: TGTGCCAGCAGCTTTAGTCGGGAGGCAGGGGTCCATGGCTACACCTTC; cdr3_aa: CASSFSREAGVHGYTF
clone_size: many; j_call: TRBJ2-5; cdr3_length: 15; v_call: TRBV7-2; d_call: TRBD1; cdr3_nt: TGTGCCAGCAGCTCCGGGACAGTAACACAAGAGACCCAGTACTTC; cdr3_aa: CASSSGTVTQETQYF
clone_size: few; j_call: TRBJ1-5; cdr3_length: 15; v_call: TRBV6-1; d_call: NA; cdr3_nt: TGTGCCAGCAAGGTGGATGGAAATAGCAATCAGCCCCAGCATTTT; cdr3_aa: CASKVDGNSNQPQHF
clone_size: many; j_call: TRBJ1-1; cdr3_length: 13; v_call: TRBV7-9; d_call: TRBD1; cdr3_nt: TGTGCCAGCAGCGACAGGGGGAGGACTGAAGCTTTCTTT; cdr3_aa: CASSDRGRTEAFF
clone_size: few; j_call: TRBJ2-1; cdr3_length: 14; v_call: TRBV12-3/TRBV12-4; d_call: TRBD2; cdr3_nt: TGTGCCAGCAGTTTTGCTAGCGGGGACAATGAGCAGTTCTTC; cdr3_aa: CASSFASGDNEQFF
clone_size: NA; j_call: TRBJ2-3; cdr3_length: 16; v_call: TRBV6-1; d_call: NA; cdr3_nt: TGTGCCAGCCGCCCTGCGCTGGGGCGTGGCGCAGATACGCAGTATTTT; cdr3_aa: CASRPALGRGADTQYF
clone_size: NA; j_call: TRBJ1-6; cdr3_length: 14; v_call: TRBV7-2; d_call: NA; cdr3_nt: TGTGCCAGCAGCTTCGGGAGGAGTAATTCACCCCTCCACTTT; cdr3_aa: CASSFGRSNSPLHF
clone_size: NA; j_call: TRBJ2-1; cdr3_length: 16; v_call: TRBV7-2; d_call: NA; cdr3_nt: TGTGCCAGCAGCTTAGATCGCGTCAGGGGTTACAATGAGCAGTTCTTC; cdr3_aa: CASSLDRVRGYNEQFF
clone_size: NA; j_call: TRBJ2-5; cdr3_length: 14; v_call: TRBV7-4; d_call: NA; cdr3_nt: TGTGCCAGCACTGTGGCGGGGTGGGCGGAGACCCAGTACTTC; cdr3_aa: CASTVAGWAETQYF
clone_size: NA; j_call: TRBJ2-2; cdr3_length: 17; v_call: TRBV5-1; d_call: TRBD1; cdr3_nt: TGCGCCAGCAGCTATACCGGGACAGGGGTGAACACCGGGGAGCTGTTTTTT; cdr3_aa: CASSYTGTGVNTGELFF
clone_size: few; j_call: TRBJ1-5; cdr3_length: 15; v_call: TRBV19; d_call: TRBD1; cdr3_nt: TGTGCCAGTAGTATGGACAGGAATAGCAATCAGCCCCAGCATTTT; cdr3_aa: CASSMDRNSNQPQHF
clone_size: NA; j_call: TRBJ1-3; cdr3_length: 19; v_call: TRBV7-9; d_call: NA; cdr3_nt: TGTGCCAGCAGCTTAGAAGGATTGTGGTTCCAGAGCTCTGGAAACACCATATATTTT; cdr3_aa: CASSLEGLWFQSSGNTIYF
clone_size: NA; j_call: TRBJ2-7; cdr3_length: 14; v_call: TRBV7-2; d_call: NA; cdr3_nt: TGTGCCAGCAGCCTAAGTCAGGGTAACCACGAGCAGTACTTC; cdr3_aa: CASSLSQGNHEQYF
clone_size: NA; j_call: TRBJ2-3; cdr3_length: 14; v_call: TRBV4-2; d_call: TRBD1; cdr3_nt: TGTGCCAGCAGCCCCAGGACAGGTGTAATATCGCAGTATTTT; cdr3_aa: CASSPRTGVISQYF
clone_size: once; j_call: TRBJ1-1; cdr3_length: 13; v_call: TRBV5-5; d_call: NA; cdr3_nt: TGTGCCAGCAGCTTCGATGCAGACACAGAAGCTTTCTTT; cdr3_aa: CASSFDADTEAFF
clone_size: few; j_call: TRBJ1-5; cdr3_length: 13; v_call: TRBV6-1; d_call: NA; cdr3_nt: TGTGCCAGCAGTAGAGGGAATAATCAGCCCCAGCATTTT; cdr3_aa: CASSRGNNQPQHF